Listed below are T cell receptor beta chains from one sample, sequenced in a study of blood T cell repertoires in COVID-19. Some clones are missing from TCRdb's copy, which holds only in-frame ones; the method was immunoSEQ multiplex PCR. The sample records 50,000 to 60,000 clones, 88% being singletons. Sequencing was done on a sample of peripheral blood. These receptors all come from a man aged 55 to 70 with active COVID-19. CDR3s include the opening cysteine and the closing phenylalanine or tryptophan.

TRBV7-2	TRBJ1-5	CASSPQGAYQPQHF
TRBV7-8	TRBJ1-1	CASSYGGGGPNTEAFF
TRBV27	TRBJ2-7	CASSLIVAGEQYF
TRBV19	TRBJ1-3	CASNIGANSGNTIYF
TRBV11-2	TRBJ1-2	CASSTVRQGKDYGYTF
TRBV7-2	TRBJ2-6	CASSLQGLGANVLTF
TRBV12-3/TRBV12-4	TRBJ1-1	CASSLKQGLAAFF
TRBV28	TRBJ2-5	CASSKRVRGRRETQYF
TRBV7-2	TRBJ2-3	CASSSSSGSGTDTQYF
TRBV7-2	TRBJ2-7	CASSFLAGGPYEQYF
TRBV10-3	TRBJ2-1	CAISESGTSGTTSYNEQFF
TRBV6-4	TRBJ1-2	CASSETGFYGYTF
TRBV20-1	TRBJ2-7	CSASGLAGGKYEQYF
TRBV28	TRBJ1-2	CATSGLVYGYTF
TRBV19	TRBJ2-1	CASIGTSGWSSYNEQFF
TRBV19	TRBJ1-1	CASSTTEAFF
TRBV27	TRBJ2-2	CASSFGTSGSVYTGELFF
TRBV24-1	TRBJ2-3	CATSDPLAATDTQYF
TRBV19	TRBJ2-3	CASSSLRSSTDTQYF
TRBV7-8	TRBJ2-1	CASSLIRTSGRANEQFF
TRBV4-1	TRBJ1-4	CASSQDWEGATNEKLFF
TRBV18	TRBJ1-3	CASSLTTGIGNTIYF
TRBV29-1	TRBJ1-2	CSVGGGDYGYTF
TRBV4-1	TRBJ1-5	CASSSPGGSNQPQHF
TRBV19	TRBJ2-1	CASSINRGRGDNEQFF
TRBV28	TRBJ2-5	CASRRGTGGETQYF
TRBV11-2	TRBJ1-6	CASSSQLILHF
TRBV9	TRBJ2-7	CASSVGTSGRALFDEQYF
TRBV4-1	TRBJ1-6	CASSQGSGQRNSPLHF
TRBV15	TRBJ1-1	CATSRDNLGQLNTEAFF
TRBV2	TRBJ2-2	CASSPTRAPTGELFF
TRBV5-5	TRBJ2-1	CASSFRGSYNEQFF
TRBV21-1	TRBJ2-5	CASSKGAGSLAGGQETQYF
TRBV30	TRBJ1-6	CAWSVTHRGNSPLHF
TRBV2	TRBJ1-1	CASSDGTAAEAFF
TRBV18	TRBJ1-1	CASSPGLRNTEAFF
TRBV7-9	TRBJ2-5	CASSPRTGGLETQYF
TRBV27	TRBJ1-5	CASNRGGRNQPQHF
TRBV12-3/TRBV12-4	TRBJ2-1	CASISGSEQFF
TRBV5-1	TRBJ1-2	CASSGGHGYTF
TRBV30	TRBJ2-2	CAWTPGQGPTGELFF
TRBV9	TRBJ2-1	CASSERGGSYNEQFF
TRBV2	TRBJ2-7	CASSDDRKGEQYF
TRBV7-2	TRBJ2-7	CASSLELYEQYF
TRBV7-2	TRBJ1-2	CASSSIPGQGLSSNYGYTF
TRBV11-2	TRBJ2-1	CASSLGSTTVNSYNEQFF
TRBV9	TRBJ1-1	CASSVAVGGGKAFF
TRBV2	TRBJ1-6	CASSGGQGGSPLHF
TRBV2	TRBJ2-2	CASSENEAGATGGELFF
TRBV7-8	TRBJ2-7	CASSFIPRGQNEQYF
TRBV6-5	TRBJ1-4	CASSFGHSNEKLFF
TRBV19	TRBJ1-3	CASSIYSGDLSGNTIYF
TRBV27	TRBJ2-7	CASSPGTFYEQYF
TRBV10-1	TRBJ2-1	CAHDTSGSYNEQFF
TRBV10-1	TRBJ2-1	CASSDPRGEQFF
TRBV10-1	TRBJ2-3	CASSEPSGGTDTQYF
TRBV5-1	TRBJ2-7	CASSQNGDTSYEQYF
TRBV9	TRBJ2-2	CASSVAGNTGELFF
TRBV12-3/TRBV12-4	TRBJ2-4	CASSRTGLNIQYF
TRBV3-1/TRBV3-2	TRBJ2-3	CASSPGTGTDTQYF